This TCR beta chain came from a study of T-cell reconstitution after alpha-beta-depleted transplantation in children. This CDR3 has 17 amino acids. After removal of 0 bases from V and 5 bases from J, the junction contained 12 bases not matched to a gene. Germline CDR1 DFQATT, CDR2 SNEGSKA (reference sequence). The authors prepared the TCRbeta library with unique molecular identifiers. MiXCR, applied by TCRdb to the PCR reads, yields one record per CDR3 protein. The sample lists approximately 190,000 distinct CDR3 sequences; roughly 6% were seen once. This clonotype was observed many times. What it binds is not known. Broader study findings: Several hundred graft clones that had expanded were reportedly the source of alpha-beta T cells about two months after transplant.

V and J are TRBV20-1 and TRBJ2-3; 9 positions match TRBD2. This receptor was taken from a girl in the first two years of life with combined immunodeficiency, due to receive a stem cell transplant. Sequences were derived from PBMCs, sampled before TCRalphabeta/CD19-depleted stem cell transplant. CDR3 sequence reads: CSARDRGLAGIGDTQYF. The CDR3 DNA is TGCAGTGCTAGAGATAGAGGGCTAGCGGGAATTGGAGATACGCAGTATTTT.